The 10 T cell receptor beta chains below all came from one sample that was sequenced in a study of cytotoxic CD8 clonotypes in ibrutinib-treated CLL. Assay: immunoSEQ multiplex PCR; the TCRdb copy retains only in-frame clones and omits some. The table includes approximately 140,000 clones, under 95% detected once. The sample was PBMCs, taken after 12 months of ibrutinib treatment. These receptors were collected from a human donor with chronic lymphocytic leukemia.

A single count supports this clone. The CDR3 loop reads CASSHSRDKNQPQHF. The CDR3 nucleotides are TGTGCCAGCAGCCACTCTCGGGACAAGAATCAGCCCCAGCATTTT. The chain has TRBV6-5 and TRBJ1-5; TRBD1 is a possible D gene (6 bases). The germline V gene encodes CDR1 MNHEY and CDR2 SVGAGI. V was cut by 6 bases and J by 4 bases, with 16 bases left in between. The CDR3 has 15 residues.

The chain links TRBV18 to TRBJ1-5; the match to TRBD1 covers 7 bases. Trimming took 5 bases from V and 3 from J; bases not matched to a gene: 10. The CDR3 extends over 16 amino acids. CDR1 and CDR2 from the germline V gene are KGHSH and LQKENI. CDR3 sequence reads: CASSKAPGQPNQPQHF. The DNA for the CDR3 is TGTGCCAGCTCAAAGGCTCCGGGACAGCCCAATCAGCCCCAGCATTTT. Based on the CDR3 plus reference TRBV18 and TRBJ1-5, the full variable domain is NAGVMQNPRHLVRRRGQEARLRCSPMKGHSHVYWYRQLPEEGLKFMVYLQKENIIDESGMPKERFSAEFPKEGPSILRIQQVVRGDSAAYFCASSKAPGQPNQPQHFGDGTRLSIL.

This chain connects TRBV6-5 to TRBJ1-4; D gene unclear. V lost 2 bases, J lost 7 bases, and 8 bases lay in between. CDR1 and CDR2 (germline): MNHEY, SVGAGI. This CDR3 is 13 amino acids long. In DNA form, the CDR3 reads TGTGCCAGCAGTTACCGAGGGTTTGAAAAACTGTTTTTT. Amino acids: CASSYRGFEKLFF.

The rearrangement joins TRBV4-2 to TRBJ1-2; D remains ambiguous. Trimming took off 0 bases at V and 4 bases at J, with 6 bases between the two ends. The germline gives CDR1 LGHNA, CDR2 YNFKEQ. There are 13 residues in the CDR3. This CDR3 is CASSQDLVYGYTF. The CDR3 nucleotides read TGTGCCAGCAGCCAAGATCTGGTCTATGGCTACACCTTC.

The chain uses TRBV7-9 and TRBJ2-5; TRBD1 aligns across 7 bases. This CDR3 spans 16 amino acids. Germline V gene lookup returns CDR1 SEHNR and CDR2 FQNEAQ (reference sequence). Germline trimming cut 4 bases from V and 5 bases from J; bases unmatched to any gene: 13. DNA for the CDR3: TGTGCCAGCAGCTCGAGGTCCGGGACAGAAGTCGAGACCCAGTACTTC. It yields the protein CASSSRSGTEVETQYF.

V is TRBV4-1 and J is TRBJ1-2; D unresolved. Looked up from germline, CDR1 is MGHRA and CDR2 is YSYEKL. The V and J ends lost 4 bases and 8 bases respectively, with 14 bases between them. This CDR3 has 13 residues. CDR3 DNA sequence: TGCGCCAGCAGCCCTGGCTCCCTGGGGGGCTACACCTTC. Translation: CASSPGSLGGYTF.

This chain links TRBV21-1 with TRBJ2-1; TRBD1 reflects the table's D call only, with no check against the DNA. TRBV21-1 constitutes a pseudogene. This CDR3 has 15 amino acids. CDR3 DNA: TGTGCCACTACGAGGGGGACAGGGGTTGCCAATGAGCAGTTCTTC. Residues: CATTRGTGVANEQFF.

The V and J genes are TRBV4-3 and TRBJ2-5; 15 nucleotides match TRBD2. The V segment lost 6 bases and the J segment 4 bases; nucleotides outside the gene matches: 3. This CDR3 spans 15 amino acids. The germline CDR1 and CDR2 sequences are LGHNA and YSLEER. CDR3 nucleotides: TGCGCCAGCAGAGAGGGACTAGCGGGAGGAGAGACCCAGTACTTC. It encodes CASREGLAGGETQYF.

This sequence joins TRBV28 and TRBJ1-4; TRBD1 matches 7 bases. The CDR3 length is 16 residues. Germline trimming cut 2 bases from V and 8 bases from J; bases unmatched to any gene: 11. Germline assignment: CDR1 MDHEN and CDR2 SYDVKM. The CDR3 nucleotides are TGTGCCAGCAGTTTACCCCGACAGGGTACGGGGGAAAAACTGTTTTTT. Translating it yields CASSLPRQGTGEKLFF.

The V gene is TRBV9, the J gene TRBJ2-7; TRBD2 agrees at 8 bases. Germline V gives CDR1 SGDLS, CDR2 YYNGEE. J gave up 5 bases and V 2 bases, and 6 bases lay outside the gene matches. The CDR3 contains 14 residues. CDR3 sequence: CASSVGAGEDEQYF. CDR3 coding DNA: TGTGCCAGCAGCGTCGGAGCGGGAGAAGACGAGCAGTACTTC.